These 15 T cell receptor beta chains originate from one sample sequenced in a study of CXCR3-negative and CXCR3-positive naive CD8 T cells. Their cognate antigens are unknown. UMI-labeled TRB cDNA libraries were prepared by 5' RACE. TCRdb processed the 5' RACE reads again and assigns one entry to each CDR3 protein, with no DNA. The data show about 84,000 distinct CDR3 sequences, and the top ten clones hold approximately 0.6%. Points from the study as a whole: Researchers report that CXCR3-positive naive cells carry more hydrophobic TRB CDR3s than CXCR3-negative naive cells.

Material for sequencing was naive CXCR3+ CD8+ T cells from blood. Subset reported: CD45RO-CCR7+CD27+CD95- naive CD8+ T cells expressing CXCR3 (TNR3+). The receptors shown here come from a human donor in good health. Some clones in this sample may be carry-over from other donors' samples.

CDR3 protein: CASSLDPDTQYF. The chain employs TRBV5-1 and TRBJ2-3. CDR1 is SGHRS, CDR2 YFSETQ, per germline. The CDR3 loop spans 12 amino acids.

This chain joins TRBV15 and TRBJ2-3. The germline gives CDR1 LNHNV, CDR2 YYDKDF (reference sequence). This CDR3 region has 14 residues. CDR3 sequence reads: CATSRVAGTDTQYF.

The J gene is TRBJ2-1, the V gene TRBV6-6; the TCRdb call, TRBD2, lacks DNA for checking. The CDR3 length is 14 residues. Germline CDR1 is MNHNY and CDR2 is SVGAGI (reference sequence). The CDR3 sequence: CASSQTSGGSEQFF.

The chain has TRBV12-3 or TRBV12-4 and TRBJ2-1. This CDR3 spans 11 amino acids. CDR3 amino acids: CASSSSNEQFF.

The genes are TRBV12-3 or TRBV12-4 and TRBJ2-2. The CDR3 runs to 16 residues. The CDR3 sequence: CASSFASAENTGELFF.

The chain has TRBV11-3 and TRBJ2-4; without DNA, the TCRdb call of TRBD1 cannot be checked. Looked up from germline, CDR1 is SGHNT and CDR2 is YENEEA. CDR3 size: 14 residues. CDR3 sequence: CASSNWGAENIQYF.

The V gene is TRBV29-1, the J gene TRBJ1-1; no DNA is available, so the TRBD1 call from TCRdb remains unchecked. From germline, CDR1 is SQVTM and CDR2 ANQGSEA. The CDR3 has 13 residues. CDR3 protein: CSSHREGAPEAFF.

The gene calls are TRBV6-6 and TRBJ1-3. Germline V CDR1 and CDR2: MNHNY, SVGAGI (reference sequence). This CDR3 spans 13 amino acids. CDR3 sequence: CASSYIAGNTIYF.

V usage is TRBV29-1 and J usage is TRBJ2-1; lacking DNA, the TRBD1 call made by TCRdb goes unchecked. This CDR3 spans 14 amino acids. Germline lookup yields CDR1 SQVTM and CDR2 ANQGSEA. CDR3 protein: CSVEDLGQGNEQFF.

The genes are TRBV6-4 and TRBJ2-2; TCRdb reports TRBD1, a call that lacks DNA to check it against. Per the germline V gene, CDR1 is MRHNA and CDR2 is SNTAGT. The CDR3 is 15 residues long. CDR3 region: CASSLSQGDTGELFF.

The CDR3 here is CASRPTTGVANYGYTF. The chain is built from TRBV27 and TRBJ1-2; TCRdb picks TRBD1, but there is no DNA to check that call. The CDR3 has 16 residues. Germline CDR1 is MNHEY and CDR2 is SMNVEV (reference sequence).

The chain recombines TRBV15 with TRBJ1-4; TCRdb picks TRBD1, but there is no DNA to check that call. CDR1 LNHNV and CDR2 YYDKDF come from the germline V gene (reference sequence). This CDR3 region has 17 residues. CDR3 sequence reads: CATSRETGQGTNEKLFF.

This chain links TRBV12-3 or TRBV12-4 with TRBJ1-4. The CDR3 is 14 amino acids. The CDR3 reads CASSLPTSPWKLFF.

The chain links TRBV20-1 to TRBJ2-1. The CDR3 is made up of 15 amino acids. Germline loops: CDR1 DFQATT, CDR2 SNEGSKA (reference sequence). CDR3 residues: CSARDLSLSYNEQFF.

The V gene is TRBV7-9, the J gene TRBJ2-7; TCRdb indicates TRBD2, and absent DNA this call remains unverified. This CDR3 has 15 residues. The germline CDR1 and CDR2 sequences are SEHNR and FQNEAQ (reference sequence). The CDR3 region is CASSPRTSGKYEQYF.